The 9 T cell receptor beta chains below were found in one sample sequenced in a study of T cell repertoires in cytomegalovirus infection. Each CDR3 protein gets one entry after TCRdb re-called the reads with MiXCR. The data hold hundreds of thousands of distinct CDR3 sequences, with 30% to 40% observed a single time. For these TCRs, the target antigens are not known. The sample here was cultured PBMCs, taken from culture after CMV antigen stimulation. The source of these receptors is a human donor in good health (CMV status not recorded). Some clones in this sample may be carry-over from other donors' samples.

The rearrangement joins TRBV2 to TRBJ1-5; D call uncertain. The CDR3 is 13 residues long. Germline CDR1 and CDR2: SNHLY and FYNNEI. The V end lost 7 bases, the J end lost 6 bases, and 13 bases lay between the germline ends. The CDR3 sequence is CASTAEAGQPQHF. Written as DNA, the CDR3 is TGTGCCAGCACTGCGGAGGCGGGTCAGCCCCAGCATTTT.

This chain connects TRBV20-1 to TRBJ2-7, with 10 bases matching TRBD1. CDR1 DFQATT and CDR2 SNEGSKA come from the germline V gene (reference sequence). This CDR3 has 14 residues. Trimming took 3 bases from V and 6 from J; bases not matched to a gene: 8. The CDR3 spells CSASGRQGATEQYF. In DNA, the CDR3 is TGCAGTGCTAGTGGCCGACAGGGGGCGACCGAGCAGTACTTC.

This chain's CDR3 is CASSLVWGMNTEAFF. In DNA, the CDR3 is TGTGCCAGCAGCTTAGTGTGGGGGATGAACACTGAAGCTTTCTTT. The chain uses TRBV7-8 and TRBJ1-1; weak D call: TRBD1 (5 bases). The germline V and J ends were trimmed by 1 base and 0 bases, with 9 bases remaining between them. Germline V gene sequence: CDR1 SGHVS, CDR2 FQNEAQ. The CDR3 totals 15 residues.

In its sample, this clonotype was seen a few times. The junction and the germline gene differ at one end; a read error may be behind it. This chain joins TRBV7-2 and TRBJ2-5; D unresolved. Germline assignment: CDR1 SGHTA and CDR2 FQGNSA. The CDR3 sequence is 14 residues long. The CDR3 DNA follows: TGTGCCAGCAGCCGCGACTCGGGCCAAGGGACCCAGTACTTC. Translating it yields CASSRDSGQGTQYF.

This chain joins TRBV7-6 and TRBJ2-1; D ambiguous. With 5 bases removed from V and 9 bases from J, the gap between germline ends came to 11 bases. The CDR3 is made up of 12 amino acids. CDR1 is SGHVS, CDR2 FNYEAQ, per germline. The CDR3 DNA is TGTGCCAGCAGCAGGGATGCCGGTGAGCAGTTCTTC. This sequence encodes CASSRDAGEQFF.

This chain connects TRBV11-2 to TRBJ2-5, with TRBD2 as a possible D gene (5 bases). The germline V gene encodes CDR1 SGHAT and CDR2 FQNNGV. The CDR3 totals 12 residues. V was clipped by 4 bases and J by 4 bases, with 7 bases between them. CDR3 DNA: TGTGCCAGCAGCTCGACTACAGAGACCCAGTACTTC. Protein product: CASSSTTETQYF.

This clonotype has only a few counts. The chain carries TRBV27 and TRBJ2-1, with TRBD2 identical over 10 bases. Germline CDR1 reads MNHEY; CDR2 reads SMNVEV (reference sequence). Trimming took 3 bases from V and 6 from J; bases not matched to a gene: 2. This CDR3 has 14 residues. In DNA form, the CDR3 reads TGTGCCAGCAGTTTGAGACTAGCGGGCAATGAGCAGTTCTTC. Protein: CASSLRLAGNEQFF.

This clonotype was counted only a few times. Germline and junction disagree at one end, which may indicate a read error. The rearrangement links TRBV12-3 or TRBV12-4 to TRBJ1-1, with D tentatively TRBD1 (6 bases). The CDR3 has 12 residues. The CDR3 region is CAGRGTGPEAFF. Here the CDR3 DNA reads TGTGCCGGCAGGGGTACAGGGCCTGAAGCTTTCTTT.

This chain connects TRBV6-5 to TRBJ2-1, with D possibly matching TRBD2 (6 bases). The germline V and J ends were trimmed by 6 bases and 7 bases, with 22 bases remaining between them. This CDR3 has 16 residues. CDR1 MNHEY and CDR2 SVGAGI come from the germline V gene. The CDR3 here is CASRSSGGRLINEQFF. In DNA form, the CDR3 reads TGTGCCAGCAGAAGTAGTGGGGGGAGGTTGATTAATGAGCAGTTCTTC.